This is a list of T cell receptor beta chains from one sample in a study of shared clonotypes between healthy human individuals. Only in-frame clones appear in the TCRdb table, and some are missing; sequencing was by immunoSEQ multiplex PCR. The repertoire consists of approximately 1.4 million clones, with 95% to 99% occurring once and the leading ten covering about 0.45%. The sample taken for sequencing was naive CD4+ T cells sorted from blood. The receptors here all came from a man aged 30-40 years in good health. CDR3s include the opening cysteine and the closing phenylalanine or tryptophan. The D gene is left open where the match is weak. The size of a clone is reported for some rows only, either as once, few or many, or as a class for expanded clones.

J gene | CDR3 length | V gene | clone size | D gene | CDR3 protein | CDR3 DNA
TRBJ2-7 | 15 | TRBV9 | - | TRBD1 | CASSVEGQGAREQYF | TGTGCCAGCAGCGTAGAAGGACAGGGGGCAAGAGAGCAGTACTTC
TRBJ1-1 | 16 | TRBV2 | - | - | CASSEIPTGGNTEAFF | TGTGCCAGCAGTGAAATTCCCACGGGGGGAAACACTGAAGCTTTCTTT
TRBJ2-7 | 12 | TRBV5-1 | - | - | CASNSGPYEQYF | TGCGCCAGCAACAGCGGACCCTACGAGCAGTACTTC
TRBJ2-3 | 13 | TRBV7-3 | - | - | CASSSDGVDTQYF | TGTGCCAGCAGCTCGGACGGGGTAGATACGCAGTATTTT
TRBJ2-1 | 11 | TRBV11-2 | - | - | CASSLATEQFF | TGTGCCAGCAGCTTAGCGACTGAGCAGTTCTTC
TRBJ2-2 | 13 | TRBV27 | - | TRBD1 | CGDRGPDTGELFF | TGTGGAGACAGGGGGCCGGACACCGGGGAGCTGTTTTTT
TRBJ2-3 | 15 | TRBV29-1 | - | TRBD2 | CSVTVGGSGTDTQYF | TGCAGCGTGACTGTTGGCGGGAGTGGAACAGATACGCAGTATTTT
TRBJ2-2 | 15 | TRBV4-1 | once | TRBD1 | CASSQLDRETGELFF | TGCGCCAGCAGCCAACTAGACAGGGAAACCGGGGAGCTGTTTTTT
TRBJ2-1 | 13 | TRBV19 | - | - | CASSVGPYDEQFF | TGTGCCAGTAGTGTCGGCCCCTACGATGAGCAGTTCTTC
TRBJ1-1 | 14 | TRBV28 | - | TRBD1 | CASSPGQGFTEAFF | TGTGCCAGCAGTCCGGGACAGGGTTTCACTGAAGCTTTCTTT
TRBJ2-1 | 11 | TRBV20-1 | - | TRBD2 | CSATSGNEQFF | TGCAGTGCCACTAGCGGAAATGAGCAGTTCTTC
TRBJ2-4 | 15 | TRBV11-2 | - | - | CASSWVGANKNIQYF | TGTGCCAGCAGCTGGGTGGGGGCTAACAAAAACATTCAGTACTTC
TRBJ2-3 | 14 | TRBV5-8 | - | - | CASSLDLGGDTQYF | TGTGCCAGCAGCTTGGACTTAGGGGGGGATACGCAGTATTTT
TRBJ2-4 | 12 | TRBV5-8 | - | - | CASRRGVNIQYF | TGTGCCAGCAGACGAGGGGTAAACATTCAGTACTTC
TRBJ2-1 | 16 | TRBV4-3 | - | - | CASSQAFSGTYNEQFF | TGCGCCAGCAGCCAAGCATTTAGCGGTACCTACAATGAGCAGTTCTTC
TRBJ2-2 | 13 | TRBV5-1 | once | TRBD1 | CASSWTGSGELFF | TGCGCCAGCAGCTGGACAGGGTCCGGGGAGCTGTTTTTT
TRBJ2-2 | 15 | TRBV19 | once | - | CASSTRGPNTGELFF | TGTGCCAGTAGTACGCGGGGTCCGAACACCGGGGAGCTGTTTTTT
TRBJ2-3 | 14 | TRBV30 | - | - | CAWNDGSNTDTQYF | TGTGCCTGGAATGACGGCTCCAACACAGATACGCAGTATTTT
TRBJ1-1 | 16 | TRBV6-4 | - | TRBD1 | CASSRTGGTMNTEAFF | TGTGCCAGCAGTCGCACAGGGGGGACGATGAACACTGAAGCTTTCTTT